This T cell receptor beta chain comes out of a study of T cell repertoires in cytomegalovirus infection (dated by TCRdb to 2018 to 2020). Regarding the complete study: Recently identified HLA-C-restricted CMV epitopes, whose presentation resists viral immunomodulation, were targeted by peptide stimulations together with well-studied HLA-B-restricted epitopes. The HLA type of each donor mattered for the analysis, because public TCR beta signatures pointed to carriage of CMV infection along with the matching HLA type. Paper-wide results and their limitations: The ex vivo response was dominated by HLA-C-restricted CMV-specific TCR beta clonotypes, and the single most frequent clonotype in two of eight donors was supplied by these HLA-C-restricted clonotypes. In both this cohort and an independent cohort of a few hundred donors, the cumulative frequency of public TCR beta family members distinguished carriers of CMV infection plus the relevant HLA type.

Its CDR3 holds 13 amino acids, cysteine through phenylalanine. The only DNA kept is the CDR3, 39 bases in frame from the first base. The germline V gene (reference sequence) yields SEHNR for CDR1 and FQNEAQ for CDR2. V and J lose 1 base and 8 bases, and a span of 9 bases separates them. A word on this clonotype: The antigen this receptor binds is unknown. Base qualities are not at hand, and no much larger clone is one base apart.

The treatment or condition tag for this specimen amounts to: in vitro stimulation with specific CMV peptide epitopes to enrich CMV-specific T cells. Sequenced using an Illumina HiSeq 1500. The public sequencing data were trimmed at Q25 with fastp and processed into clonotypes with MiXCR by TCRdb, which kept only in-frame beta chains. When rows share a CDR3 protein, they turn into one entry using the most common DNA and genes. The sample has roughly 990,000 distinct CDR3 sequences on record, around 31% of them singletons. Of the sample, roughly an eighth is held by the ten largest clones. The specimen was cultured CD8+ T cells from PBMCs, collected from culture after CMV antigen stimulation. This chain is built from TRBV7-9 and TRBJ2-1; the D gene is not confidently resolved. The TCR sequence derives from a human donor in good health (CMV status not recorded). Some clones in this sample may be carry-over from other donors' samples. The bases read TGTGCCAGCAGCTTAGAGAGGTTGGATGAGCAGTTCTTC. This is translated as CASSLERLDEQFF.